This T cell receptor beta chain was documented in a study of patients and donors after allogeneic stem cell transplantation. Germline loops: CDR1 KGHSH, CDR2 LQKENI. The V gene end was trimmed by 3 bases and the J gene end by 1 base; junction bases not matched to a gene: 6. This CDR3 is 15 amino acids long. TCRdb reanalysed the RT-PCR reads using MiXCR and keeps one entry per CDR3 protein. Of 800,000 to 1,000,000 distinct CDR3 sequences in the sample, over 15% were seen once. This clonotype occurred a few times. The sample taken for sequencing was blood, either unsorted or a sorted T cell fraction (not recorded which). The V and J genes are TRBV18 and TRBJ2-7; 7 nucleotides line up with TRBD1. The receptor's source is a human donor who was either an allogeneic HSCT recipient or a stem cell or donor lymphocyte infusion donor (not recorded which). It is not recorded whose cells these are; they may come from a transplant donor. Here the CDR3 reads CASSPEDRRSYEQYF. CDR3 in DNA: TGTGCCAGCTCACCGGAGGACAGGCGATCCTACGAGCAGTACTTC.